The clone carrying this TCR beta chain was counted only a few times. The antigen is undetermined. This sample stems from a study of T cell responses to AZD1222 COVID-19 vaccine. Findings and limits, study-wide: Compared with day 0, the breadth and depth of the Spike-specific TCR repertoire rose significantly after two doses of AZD1222.

TCRdb keeps only in-frame clones here, not all; method: immunoSEQ multiplex PCR. The table lists 170,000 or so clones, about nine tenths of them singletons. The material sequenced was peripheral blood, taken on day 0 of AZD1222 vaccination. The sequence derives from an adult in good health.

DNA of the CDR3: TGTGCCAGCAGCCAAGGCTGGCCGGCCCCCTACGAGCAGTACTTC. It translates to CASSQGWPAPYEQYF. The chain combines TRBV14 with TRBJ2-7, with D unclear. The germline V gene encodes CDR1 SGHDN and CDR2 FVKESK. This CDR3 is 15 amino acids long. Trimming took off 1 base at V and 2 bases at J, with 12 bases between the two ends.